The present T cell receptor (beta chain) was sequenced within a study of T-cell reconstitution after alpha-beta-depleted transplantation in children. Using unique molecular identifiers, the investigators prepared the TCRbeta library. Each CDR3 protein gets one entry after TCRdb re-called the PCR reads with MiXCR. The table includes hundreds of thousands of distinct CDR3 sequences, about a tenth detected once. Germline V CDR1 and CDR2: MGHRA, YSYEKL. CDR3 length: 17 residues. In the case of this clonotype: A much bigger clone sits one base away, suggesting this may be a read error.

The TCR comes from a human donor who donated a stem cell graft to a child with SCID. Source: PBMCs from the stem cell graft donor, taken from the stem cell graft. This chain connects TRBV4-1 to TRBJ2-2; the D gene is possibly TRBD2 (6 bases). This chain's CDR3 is CASSQDSGQANTVELFF. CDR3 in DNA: TGCGCCAGCAGCCAAGATAGCGGACAAGCAAACACCGTGGAGCTGTTTTTT.